Listed below are T cell receptor beta chains from one sample, sequenced in a study of blood T cell repertoires in COVID-19. The protocol was immunoSEQ multiplex PCR, while the TCRdb copy is restricted to in-frame clones and leaves out a portion. This sample yields hundreds of thousands of clones, of which about 90% are seen a single time; more than 0.7% belongs to the top ten. The specimen sequenced was peripheral blood. The receptors derive from a man between 18 and 35 years old with COVID-19, enrolled during active disease. CDR3s include the opening cysteine and the closing phenylalanine or tryptophan. A D gene is named only where the DNA matches it firmly. Size is omitted from some rows. Given values are once, few, many or a class for expanded clones.

J gene | D gene | V gene | clone size | CDR3 protein | CDR3 DNA
TRBJ1-5 | TRBD1 | TRBV18 | . | CASSRSGQSNQPQHF | TGTGCCAGCTCACGCTCGGGACAGAGTAATCAGCCCCAGCATTTT
TRBJ2-3 | . | TRBV19 | . | CASSSLELGRSTDTQYF | TGTGCCAGTTCTTCCCTTGAATTGGGGCGCAGCACAGATACGCAGTATTTT
TRBJ2-1 | TRBD1 | TRBV2 | once | CASDGTGRSYNEQFF | TGTGCCAGTGACGGGACAGGGAGATCCTACAATGAGCAGTTCTTC
TRBJ2-2 | TRBD2 | TRBV10-3 | . | CAISLGGAGELFF | TGTGCCATCAGTCTTGGGGGGGCCGGGGAGCTGTTTTTT
TRBJ2-7 | TRBD2 | TRBV9 | few | CASSAEAGGPEEQYF | TGTGCCAGCAGCGCCGAAGCGGGAGGGCCGGAGGAGCAGTACTTC
TRBJ2-5 | . | TRBV29-1 | . | CSVEDQLRTDQETQYF | TGCAGCGTTGAAGATCAGTTGCGGACAGACCAAGAGACCCAGTACTTC
TRBJ2-5 | . | TRBV6-5 | . | CASSPGIRETQYF | TGTGCCAGCAGTCCCGGGATCCGGGAGACCCAGTACTTC
TRBJ2-7 | . | TRBV5-6 | . | CASSLDSRAHLQQYF | TGTGCCAGCAGCTTGGACTCGCGGGCCCACCTGCAGCAGTACTTC
TRBJ2-7 | TRBD2 | TRBV5-1 | . | CASSLPSTSGAGEQYF | TGCGCCAGCAGCTTACCCTCGACTAGCGGGGCAGGAGAGCAGTACTTC
TRBJ2-2 | TRBD1 | TRBV24-1 | once | CATSDYSRQGVTGELFF | TGTGCCACCAGTGATTATTCCCGACAGGGGGTCACCGGGGAGCTGTTTTTT
TRBJ1-5 | TRBD1 | TRBV7-8 | . | CASSLVDRANQPQHF | TGTGCCAGCAGCTTAGTGGACAGGGCCAATCAGCCCCAGCATTTT
TRBJ2-7 | . | TRBV5-1 | . | CASSTSGGSYEQYF | TGCGCCAGCAGCACATCAGGAGGGTCCTACGAGCAGTACTTC
TRBJ1-1 | . | TRBV2 | . | CASRRAANTEAFF | TGTGCCAGCAGGAGGGCAGCGAACACTGAAGCTTTCTTT
TRBJ2-7 | TRBD1 | TRBV2 | . | CASSADRGSSYEQYF | TGTGCCAGCAGCGCGGACAGGGGAAGCTCCTACGAGCAGTACTTC
TRBJ2-7 | . | TRBV30 | . | CAWSRRGGGDEQYF | TGTGCCTGGAGCCGGCGGGGAGGGGGGGACGAGCAGTACTTC
TRBJ2-2 | TRBD2 | TRBV4-1 | . | CASSHGGASGGATGELFF | TGCGCCAGCAGCCATGGAGGCGCTAGCGGGGGGGCCACCGGGGAGCTGTTTTTT
TRBJ2-3 | . | TRBV5-6 | . | CASSDTGAEGDTQYF | TGTGCCAGCAGCGACACAGGTGCTGAAGGAGATACGCAGTATTTT
TRBJ2-5 | . | TRBV6-5 | . | CASLAYQETQYF | TGTGCCAGCCTAGCGTACCAAGAGACCCAGTACTTC
TRBJ2-7 | TRBD1 | TRBV7-8 | . | CASSLYPGQAYEQYF | TGTGCCAGCAGCCTGTATCCGGGACAGGCCTACGAGCAGTACTTC
TRBJ2-1 | TRBD1 | TRBV5-4 | . | CASSPGQGMYNEQFF | TGTGCCAGCAGCCCGGGACAGGGAATGTACAATGAGCAGTTCTTC
TRBJ2-1 | TRBD2 | TRBV2 | . | CASRDGGAYNEQFF | TGTGCCAGCAGGGACGGGGGGGCGTACAATGAGCAGTTCTTC
TRBJ2-6 | . | TRBV5-1 | once | CASKPDSGANVLTF | TGCGCCAGCAAACCAGACTCTGGGGCCAACGTCCTGACTTTC
TRBJ2-3 | TRBD2 | TRBV4-2 | . | CASSRPSSGGTDTQYF | TGTGCCAGCAGCCGGCCCTCTAGCGGGGGCACAGATACGCAGTATTTT
TRBJ2-7 | . | TRBV5-1 | . | CASSVGGSPTYEQYF | TGCGCCAGCAGTGTTGGGGGGTCCCCTACCTACGAGCAGTACTTC
TRBJ2-5 | TRBD1 | TRBV24-1 | . | CATSDADRGSRETQYF | TGTGCCACCAGTGATGCCGACAGGGGGAGTAGAGAGACCCAGTACTTC
TRBJ1-1 | . | TRBV3-1/TRBV3-2 | . | CASSPRYGKSSEAFF | TGTGCCAGCAGCCCCCGGTACGGGAAATCGAGTGAAGCTTTCTTT
TRBJ1-1 | . | TRBV19 | . | CATRRGDTEAFF | TGTGCGACCCGGCGGGGAGACACTGAAGCTTTCTTT
TRBJ1-1 | . | TRBV3-1/TRBV3-2 | . | CASSPDAGNTEAFF | TGTGCCAGCAGCCCCGACGCGGGGAACACTGAAGCTTTCTTT
TRBJ2-7 | . | TRBV11-2 | . | CASSLSRGSYEQYF | TGTGCCAGCAGCTTATCCCGGGGTTCCTACGAGCAGTACTTC
TRBJ1-5 | TRBD1 | TRBV24-1 | . | CATSEPTGGNQPQHF | TGTGCCACCAGTGAACCGACAGGGGGCAATCAGCCCCAGCATTTT
TRBJ2-1 | TRBD1 | TRBV30 | . | CAWSPGTGAWNEQFF | TGTGCCTGGAGTCCCGGGACAGGGGCTTGGAATGAGCAGTTCTTC
TRBJ2-1 | . | TRBV15 | . | CATSRVASYNEQFF | TGTGCCACCAGCAGAGTGGCTAGCTACAATGAGCAGTTCTTC
TRBJ2-2 | . | TRBV6-1 | few | CASSDGLNTGELFF | TGTGCCAGCAGTGATGGGCTTAACACCGGGGAGCTGTTTTTT
TRBJ2-7 | TRBD1 | TRBV7-9 | . | CASSPRTGKTYEQYF | TGTGCCAGCAGCCCCCGGACAGGGAAGACCTACGAGCAGTACTTC
TRBJ1-1 | . | TRBV19 | . | CASQTGRNTEAFF | TGTGCCAGTCAAACAGGGCGAAACACTGAAGCTTTCTTT
TRBJ1-2 | . | TRBV9 | . | CASSQNGGYTF | TGTGCCAGCAGCCAAAATGGCGGCTACACCTTC
TRBJ1-2 | . | TRBV18 | . | CASSRDKKDYGYTF | TGTGCCAGCTCTCGGGACAAAAAGGACTATGGCTACACCTTC